The 32 T cell receptor beta chains given below trace back to one sample, sequenced in a study of blood T cell repertoires in COVID-19. Sequencing used immunoSEQ multiplex PCR; TCRdb keeps in-frame clones, though not all of them. The sample holds around 200,000 clones, approximately 83% seen once. Sequencing was done on a sample of peripheral blood. These receptors all come from a man in his forties or fifties with active or convalescent COVID-19.

This chain joins TRBV30 and TRBJ2-2; tentatively, D is TRBD2 (6 bases). The CDR3 runs to 14 residues. The V end was cut by 5 bases, the J end by 0 bases, with 10 bases between. Germline loops: CDR1 GTSNPN, CDR2 SVGIG (reference sequence). As DNA, the CDR3 is TGTGCCTGGGGGAGGTCCTCGAACACCGGGGAGCTGTTTTTT. It yields the protein CAWGRSSNTGELFF.

This clone was counted a single time. The chain's CDR3 is CASSQDGPHEQYF. As DNA, the CDR3 is TGCGCCAGCAGCCAAGATGGCCCCCACGAGCAGTACTTC. The gene calls are TRBV4-1 and TRBJ2-7; no definite D call. The CDR3 runs 13 residues. Trimming stripped 0 bases from V and 5 bases from J, with 8 bases between. Germline V gene sequence: CDR1 MGHRA, CDR2 YSYEKL.

This chain joins TRBV30 and TRBJ1-5, with D perhaps matching TRBD1 (5 bases). V shed 0 bases and J shed 4 bases, with 10 bases lying between them. Germline V gene lookup returns CDR1 GTSNPN and CDR2 SVGIG (reference sequence). The CDR3 totals 14 residues. Here the CDR3 reads CAWSVLQENQPQHF. The CDR3 DNA sequence: TGTGCCTGGAGTGTATTACAGGAGAATCAGCCCCAGCATTTT.

The J gene is TRBJ2-7, the V gene TRBV3-1 (or the pseudogene TRBV3-2), with D tentatively TRBD1 (6 bases). This CDR3 is built from 14 residues. Deletions cut 4 bases from V and 9 bases from J, with 19 bases between. Per germline, CDR1 LGHDT and CDR2 YNNKEL (reference sequence). CDR3 amino acids: CASSPWTAAWGQYF. CDR3 DNA: TGTGCCAGCAGCCCCTGGACAGCGGCCTGGGGGCAGTACTTC.

V and J are TRBV9 and TRBJ2-1; 12 bases map to TRBD2. CDR1 and CDR2 (germline): SGDLS, YYNGEE. V lost 2 bases and J lost 15; bases outside the gene matches: 12. CDR3 length: 15 amino acids. CDR3 DNA sequence: TGTGCCAGCAGCGTCCAGGAGGCTAGCGGGGGGGCGCGGTTCTTC. It codes for CASSVQEASGGARFF.

A single count supports this clone. The V and J genes are TRBV5-8 and TRBJ1-5, with TRBD1 as a possible D gene (5 bases). With 0 bases removed from V and 1 base from J, the gap between germline ends came to 8 bases. CDR3 size: 15 residues. CDR1 is SGHTS and CDR2 is YDEGEE in the germline V gene. Here the CDR3 DNA reads TGTGCCAGCAGCTTGGGACAGCACAGCAATCAGCCCCAGCATTTT. Translating gives CASSLGQHSNQPQHF. The full variable domain, its missing parts supplied by reference TRBV5-8 and TRBJ1-5, is EAGVTQSPTHLIKTRGQQATLRCSPISGHTSVYWYQQALGLGLQFLLWYDEGEERNRGNFPPRFSGRQFPNYSSELNVNALELEDSALYLCASSLGQHSNQPQHFGDGTRLSIL.

The chain has TRBV27 and TRBJ2-5; possibly TRBD2 for D (6 bases). CDR3 length equals 14 residues. Trimming cost V 2 bases and J 4 bases, with 11 bases left between them. Germline V gene sequence: CDR1 MNHEY, CDR2 SMNVEV (reference sequence). The CDR3: CASSLDRGSETQYF. The CDR3 nucleotides are TGTGCCAGCAGTTTAGATCGGGGGTCAGAGACCCAGTACTTC.

The chain has TRBV19 and TRBJ2-7, with 7 bases aligning to TRBD1. The CDR3 length is 12 residues. CDR1 and CDR2 (germline): LNHDA, SQIVND (reference sequence). V lost 3 bases to trimming and J lost 7 bases; unmatched junction nucleotides: 3. Here the CDR3 reads CASSMSQGEQYF. In DNA, the CDR3 is TGTGCCAGTAGTATGTCACAGGGGGAGCAGTACTTC.

This clone showed up just a few times. The chain recombines TRBV12-3 or TRBV12-4 with TRBJ1-2; D might be TRBD1 (6 bases). The ends were cut back, 4 bases at V and 4 bases at J, with 10 bases in the middle. The CDR3 has 13 residues. This chain's CDR3 is CASSYREFYGYTF. The CDR3 nucleotides read TGTGCCAGCAGTTACAGGGAGTTCTATGGCTACACCTTC.

The J gene is TRBJ1-5, the V gene TRBV6-2 or TRBV6-3; TRBD1 agrees at 9 bases. Germline loops: CDR1 MNHEY, CDR2 SVGEGT. The CDR3 contains 16 residues. V lost 2 bases and J lost 7; bases outside the gene matches: 9. The CDR3 nucleotides are TGTGCCAGCAGTTACACCTACAGGGGGCAGGGACAGCCCCAGCATTTT. It is translated as CASSYTYRGQGQPQHF.

The V and J genes are TRBV5-6 and TRBJ1-2; D is possibly TRBD1 (6 bases). V dropped 2 bases and J dropped 3 bases, with 17 bases sitting between them. This CDR3 has 16 amino acids. Germline V gene lookup returns CDR1 SGHDT and CDR2 YYEEEE. The CDR3 reads CASSFSGGYGDYGYTF. CDR3 DNA: TGTGCCAGCAGCTTCTCTGGGGGCTATGGGGACTATGGCTACACCTTC.

The rearrangement uses TRBV2 and TRBJ1-5, with TRBD1 matching over 8 bases. V lost 6 bases, J lost 3 bases, and 7 bases stayed unmatched. The CDR3 covers 15 residues. The germline V gene has CDR1 SNHLY and CDR2 FYNNEI. Here the CDR3 reads CASSGQGADNQPQHF. The DNA for the CDR3 is TGTGCCAGCAGCGGCCAGGGGGCGGACAATCAGCCCCAGCATTTT.

The chain employs TRBV5-8 and TRBJ2-7, with 7 bases that match TRBD1. The V and J ends lost 4 bases and 0 bases, in that order; junction bases with no gene match: 1. There are 13 residues in the CDR3. Germline V gene sequence: CDR1 SGHTS, CDR2 YDEGEE. CDR3 region: CASSQGDSYEQYF. The CDR3 region has the DNA TGTGCCAGCAGCCAGGGGGACTCCTACGAGCAGTACTTC.

The chain recombines TRBV4-2 with TRBJ2-5; 12 bases map to TRBD2. CDR1 and CDR2 from the germline V gene are LGHNA and YNFKEQ. The V gene end was trimmed by 4 bases and the J gene end by 2 bases; junction bases not matched to a gene: 8. The CDR3 covers 17 residues. CDR3 protein: CASSPDWTSGAQETQYF. DNA of the CDR3: TGTGCCAGCAGCCCAGACTGGACTAGCGGGGCACAAGAGACCCAGTACTTC.

The V call is TRBV7-2, the J call TRBJ2-5; 8 bases are a match to TRBD1. Trimming took 6 bases from V and 1 from J; bases not matched to a gene: 7. The CDR3 length is 15 residues. Germline V gene sequence: CDR1 SGHTA, CDR2 FQGNSA. CDR3 nucleotides: TGTGCCAGCAGAGGTAGGACAGGGACCCAAGAGACCCAGTACTTC. Protein product: CASRGRTGTQETQYF.

The rearrangement links TRBV3-1 (or the pseudogene TRBV3-2) to TRBJ1-1; 8 bases agree with TRBD1. The V gene end was trimmed by 7 bases and the J gene end by 5 bases; junction bases not matched to a gene: 6. Germline assignment: CDR1 LGHDT and CDR2 YNNKEL (reference sequence). This CDR3 region has 13 residues. CDR3 DNA sequence: TGTGCCAGCAAGAACCAGGGGGCAACTGAAGCTTTCTTT. It translates to CASKNQGATEAFF.

The genes are TRBV5-6 and TRBJ1-3; tentative D call: TRBD1 (6 bases). The V gene's germline CDR1 is SGHDT and CDR2 YYEEEE. This CDR3 has 15 amino acids. The ends were cut back, 0 bases at V and 4 bases at J, with 11 bases in the middle. The CDR3 DNA sequence: TGTGCCAGCAGCTTGGGGACCGGACAGGGAAACACCATATATTTT. Protein product: CASSLGTGQGNTIYF. Full variable domain (remainder filled in from reference TRBV5-6 and TRBJ1-3): DAGVTQSPTHLIKTRGQQVTLRCSPKSGHDTVSWYQQALGQGPQFIFQYYEEEERQRGNFPDRFSGHQFPNYSSELNVNALLLGDSALYLCASSLGTGQGNTIYFGEGSWLTVV.

The chain employs TRBV6-5 and TRBJ1-1, with D possibly matching TRBD1 (5 bases). The CDR3 sequence is 14 residues long. The V and J ends lost 2 bases and 5 bases respectively, with 12 bases between them. Per the germline V gene, CDR1 is MNHEY and CDR2 is SVGAGI. The CDR3 DNA sequence: TGTGCCAGCAGTTACAGCCCAGGGAGGACTGAAGCTTTCTTT. Translated, it gives CASSYSPGRTEAFF.

The chain is built from TRBV3-1 (or the pseudogene TRBV3-2) and TRBJ1-6; D unresolved. The CDR3 runs to 14 residues. V lost 1 base, J lost 7 bases, and 8 bases lay in between. CDR1 LGHDT and CDR2 YNNKEL come from the germline V gene (reference sequence). As DNA, the CDR3 is TGTGCCAGCAGCCAAGGTGAAAGCAATTCACCCCTCCACTTT. It codes for CASSQGESNSPLHF.

As DNA, the CDR3 is TGTGCCAGCAGCTTACGAGGAAGAGAGACCCAGTACTTC. Translating it yields CASSLRGRETQYF. The genes are TRBV7-2 and TRBJ2-5; D ambiguous. V lost 2 bases to trimming and J lost 4 bases, with 8 bases between them. CDR3 size: 13 residues. Germline V lookup: CDR1 SGHTA, CDR2 FQGNSA.

This rearrangement joins TRBV18 to TRBJ1-3, with D possibly matching TRBD1 (6 bases). Germline V gives CDR1 KGHSH, CDR2 LQKENI. Trimming took 3 bases from V and 2 from J, leaving 20 bases between them. This CDR3 has 18 residues. Here the CDR3 DNA reads TGTGCCAGCTCACCGATCCAGTTGGGGCAGGGGACTGGAAACACCATATATTTT. This sequence encodes CASSPIQLGQGTGNTIYF.

The rearrangement links TRBV28 to TRBJ1-4, with unresolved D. Germline CDR1 and CDR2: MDHEN and SYDVKM. The germline V and J ends were trimmed by 5 bases and 3 bases, with 7 bases remaining between them. The CDR3 covers 13 residues. The CDR3 here is CASSPRANEKLFF. CDR3 bases: TGTGCCAGCAGTCCGCGGGCTAATGAAAAACTGTTTTTT.

V usage is TRBV6-6 and J usage is TRBJ1-4, with 8 bases that match TRBD1. Trimming at V came to 0 bases and at J to 6 bases, leaving 3 bases not matched to a gene. Looked up from germline, CDR1 is MNHNY and CDR2 is SVGAGI (reference sequence). CDR3 size: 15 residues. CDR3 DNA sequence: TGTGCCAGCAGTTACTCGAAACAGGGGGATGAAAAACTGTTTTTT. It codes for CASSYSKQGDEKLFF.

This chain links TRBV30 with TRBJ2-3; TRBD2 might be the D (7 bases). Trimming took 0 bases from V and 4 from J, leaving 14 bases between them. The CDR3 runs to 15 residues. From germline, CDR1 is GTSNPN and CDR2 SVGIG (reference sequence). As DNA, the CDR3 is TGTGCCTGGAGTGTACGGAGGGGGGGCGCAGATACGCAGTATTTT. Translation gives CAWSVRRGGADTQYF.

The CDR3 sequence is CASRLHGADTQYF. The CDR3 nucleotides are TGTGCCAGCAGACTACACGGGGCAGATACGCAGTATTTT. This chain connects TRBV27 to TRBJ2-3; a weak D match, TRBD2 (5 bases). The CDR3 consists of 13 residues. Trimming left V 6 bases short and J 4 bases short, with 11 bases between. The V gene's germline CDR1 is MNHEY and CDR2 SMNVEV (reference sequence).

The genes are TRBV5-1 and TRBJ1-5; tentatively, D is TRBD1 (5 bases). With 3 bases removed from V and 7 bases from J, the gap between germline ends came to 14 bases. The CDR3 runs to 14 residues. Per the germline V gene, CDR1 is SGHRS and CDR2 is YFSETQ. The CDR3 DNA reads as TGCGCCAGCAGCTCTAACCAGGGAGGACAGCCCCAGCATTTT. Translation: CASSSNQGGQPQHF.

The J gene is TRBJ1-2, the V gene TRBV6-1, with 10 bases that match TRBD1. The V gene end was trimmed by 0 bases and the J gene end by 8 bases; junction bases not matched to a gene: 18. The germline gives CDR1 MNHNS, CDR2 SASEGT. This CDR3 has 19 residues. The CDR3 region has the DNA TGTGCCAGCAGTGAAGCAAGGGACAGGGGACTTGTTCGTGATTGGGGCTACACCTTC. Its translation is CASSEARDRGLVRDWGYTF.

V is TRBV7-2 and J is TRBJ2-2; TRBD2 might be the D (7 bases). The CDR3 is 16 amino acids. Germline V lookup: CDR1 SGHTA, CDR2 FQGNSA. V was trimmed by 2 bases and J by 0 bases, leaving 10 bases between them. DNA for the CDR3: TGTGCCAGCAGCTTAAGGGGGGGCGCGAACACCGGGGAGCTGTTTTTT. Translated: CASSLRGGANTGELFF.

This clone came up once. The V call is TRBV7-9, the J call TRBJ1-3; no firm D call. CDR1 and CDR2 from the germline V gene are SEHNR and FQNEAQ (reference sequence). V lost 1 base to trimming and J lost 4 bases, with 11 bases between them. This CDR3 is 15 amino acids long. The CDR3 sequence is CASSLVWVAGNTIYF. The CDR3 coding sequence is TGTGCCAGCAGCTTAGTGTGGGTAGCCGGAAACACCATATATTTT.

The rearrangement uses TRBV30 and TRBJ1-1; tentatively, D is TRBD1 (6 bases). This CDR3 has 13 amino acids. Trimming cost V 3 bases and J 8 bases, with 16 bases left between them. Germline values: CDR1 GTSNPN, CDR2 SVGIG (reference sequence). The CDR3 sequence: CAWRPDRKYEAFF. For the CDR3, the DNA is TGTGCCTGGAGACCCGACAGGAAATACGAAGCTTTCTTT.

This chain links TRBV5-1 with TRBJ2-3; TRBD2 matches 8 bases. V lost 5 bases to trimming and J lost 4 bases; unmatched junction nucleotides: 15. Germline values: CDR1 SGHRS, CDR2 YFSETQ. The CDR3 consists of 17 residues. CDR3 DNA: TGCGCCAGCAGACTCAGCTCTGCGGGGGGTGGTTCAGATACGCAGTATTTT. Translation: CASRLSSAGGGSDTQYF.

The genes are TRBV12-3 or TRBV12-4 and TRBJ1-6; D is undetermined. This CDR3 is 13 amino acids long. V lost 6 bases to trimming and J lost 8 bases, with 11 bases between them. The CDR3 nucleotides are TGTGCCAGCAGCCCTAGCCGGGATTCACCCCTCCACTTT. Protein product: CASSPSRDSPLHF.